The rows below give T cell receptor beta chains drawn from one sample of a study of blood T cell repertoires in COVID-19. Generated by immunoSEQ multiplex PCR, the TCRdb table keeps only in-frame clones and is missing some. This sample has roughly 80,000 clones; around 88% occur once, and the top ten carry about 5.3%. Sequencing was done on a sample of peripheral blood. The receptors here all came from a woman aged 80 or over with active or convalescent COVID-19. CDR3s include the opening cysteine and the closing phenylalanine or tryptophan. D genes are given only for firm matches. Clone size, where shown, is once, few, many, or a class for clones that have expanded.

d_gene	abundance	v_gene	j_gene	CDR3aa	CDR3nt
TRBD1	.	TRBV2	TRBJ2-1	CASSAETGLIMFF	TGTGCCAGCAGTGCGGAGACAGGGTTAATTATGTTCTTC
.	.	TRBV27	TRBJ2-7	CASSLFSGLLYEQYF	TGTGCCAGCAGTTTATTCAGCGGGCTGCTCTACGAGCAGTACTTC
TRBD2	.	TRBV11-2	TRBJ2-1	CASSLGWASGSDEQFF	TGTGCCAGCAGCTTAGGCTGGGCTAGCGGGAGTGATGAGCAGTTCTTC
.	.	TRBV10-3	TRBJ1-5	CAISVGRGNQPQHF	TGTGCCATCAGTGTAGGAAGGGGGAATCAGCCCCAGCATTTT
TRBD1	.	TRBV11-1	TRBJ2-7	CASSLDDDRGHGEQYF	TGTGCCAGCAGCTTGGACGACGACAGGGGGCATGGAGAGCAGTACTTC
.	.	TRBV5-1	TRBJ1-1	CASTPQGNTEAFF	TGCGCCAGCACACCACAGGGGAACACTGAAGCTTTCTTT
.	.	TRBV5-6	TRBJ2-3	CASSTGTTNTQYF	TGTGCCAGCAGCACAGGGACTACCAATACGCAGTATTTT
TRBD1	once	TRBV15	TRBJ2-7	CATSTGTGLEQYF	TGTGCCACCAGTACCGGGACAGGGTTAGAGCAGTACTTC
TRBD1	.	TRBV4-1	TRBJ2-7	CASSPHRDRVEQYF	TGCGCCAGCAGCCCCCACCGGGACAGGGTCGAGCAGTACTTC
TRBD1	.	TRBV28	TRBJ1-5	CASSLGTGPSQPQHF	TGTGCCAGCAGTTTGGGGACAGGGCCGTCTCAGCCCCAGCATTTT
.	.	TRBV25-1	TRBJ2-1	CASSEVERASYNEQFF	TGTGCCAGCAGTGAGGTGGAGCGGGCCTCCTACAATGAGCAGTTCTTC
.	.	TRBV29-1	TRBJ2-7	CSVGSPGDEQYF	TGCAGCGTTGGGAGCCCCGGGGATGAGCAGTACTTC
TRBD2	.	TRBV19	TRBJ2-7	CASSPLAGGIYEQYF	TGTGCCAGTAGTCCTCTAGCGGGAGGAATCTACGAGCAGTACTTC
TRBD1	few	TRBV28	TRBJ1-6	CASSSGTGGSPLHF	TGTGCCAGCAGTTCCGGGACAGGGGGCTCACCCCTCCACTTT
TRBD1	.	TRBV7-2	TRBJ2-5	CASSPTTGQGQETQYF	TGTGCCAGCAGCCCCACGACGGGACAGGGCCAAGAGACCCAGTACTTC
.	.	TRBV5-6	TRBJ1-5	CASSYTGRGNQPQHF	TGTGCCAGCAGCTACACAGGGAGGGGCAATCAGCCCCAGCATTTT
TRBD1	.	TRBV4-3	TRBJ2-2	CASSQTGGTGELFF	TGCGCCAGCAGCCAAACAGGGGGTACCGGGGAGCTGTTTTTT
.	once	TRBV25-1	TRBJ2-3	CASGPPGDTNTQYF	TGTGCCAGCGGCCCCCCGGGGGATACGAATACGCAGTATTTT
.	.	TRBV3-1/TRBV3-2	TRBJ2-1	CASSQRSGGYNEQFF	TGTGCCAGCAGCCAAAGAAGCGGAGGCTACAATGAGCAGTTCTTC
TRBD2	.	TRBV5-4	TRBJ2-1	CASSSGLAGGPGYNEQFF	TGTGCCAGCAGCTCGGGACTAGCGGGAGGGCCCGGCTACAATGAGCAGTTCTTC
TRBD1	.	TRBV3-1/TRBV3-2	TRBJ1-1	CASRETGYPEAFF	TGTGCCAGCAGAGAGACAGGGTATCCTGAAGCTTTCTTT
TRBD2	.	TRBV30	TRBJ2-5	CAWRLAGGRETQYF	TGTGCCTGGAGGCTAGCGGGGGGGCGGGAGACCCAGTACTTC
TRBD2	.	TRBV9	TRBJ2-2	CASSREGRADTGELFF	TGTGCCAGCAGTCGGGAGGGGAGGGCCGACACCGGGGAGCTGTTTTTT
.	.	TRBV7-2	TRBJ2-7	CASSLRRGVTHEQYF	TGTGCCAGCAGCTTAAGGCGGGGAGTTACCCACGAGCAGTACTTC
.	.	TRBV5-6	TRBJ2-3	CASSATGRGTDTQYF	TGTGCCAGCAGCGCCACAGGGAGGGGCACAGATACGCAGTATTTT
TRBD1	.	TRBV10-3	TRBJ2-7	CAITKGQGAFSDEQYF	TGTGCCATCACTAAAGGACAGGGGGCGTTTTCTGACGAGCAGTACTTC
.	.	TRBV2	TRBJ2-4	CASSGQQNIQYF	TGTGCCAGCAGTGGACAGCAAAACATTCAGTACTTC
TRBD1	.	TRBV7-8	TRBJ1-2	CASSSQGAFGYGYTF	TGTGCCAGCAGCTCCCAGGGGGCATTTGGCTATGGCTACACCTTC
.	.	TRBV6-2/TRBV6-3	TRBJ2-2	CASSYGQGNTGELFF	TGTGCCAGCAGTTACGGCCAGGGGAACACCGGGGAGCTGTTTTTT
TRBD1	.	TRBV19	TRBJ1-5	CASSEDRFTYQPQHF	TGTGCCAGTAGTGAGGACAGGTTCACTTATCAGCCCCAGCATTTT
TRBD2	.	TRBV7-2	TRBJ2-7	CASSSGLAGDSEQYF	TGTGCCAGCAGCTCGGGACTAGCGGGAGACTCCGAGCAGTACTTC
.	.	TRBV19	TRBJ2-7	CASSIRGGETYEQYF	TGTGCCAGTAGTATAAGGGGAGGCGAAACCTACGAGCAGTACTTC
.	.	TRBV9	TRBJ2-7	CASSVGVSGRYEQYF	TGTGCCAGCAGCGTAGGTGTTAGCGGTCGCTACGAGCAGTACTTC
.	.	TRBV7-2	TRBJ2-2	CASVEGATTGELFF	TGTGCCAGCGTGGAGGGGGCTACCACCGGGGAGCTGTTTTTT
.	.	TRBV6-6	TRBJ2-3	CASSYSVRTGLDTQYF	TGTGCCAGCAGTTACTCTGTCCGGACTGGGCTAGATACGCAGTATTTT
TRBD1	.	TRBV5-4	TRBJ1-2	CASSLAPGQGGVYGYTF	TGTGCCAGCAGCTTGGCCCCAGGACAGGGAGGGGTCTATGGCTACACCTTC
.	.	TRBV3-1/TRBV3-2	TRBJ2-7	CASSLRDEQYF	TGTGCCAGCAGCCTCCGGGACGAGCAGTACTTC
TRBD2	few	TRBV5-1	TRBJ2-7	CASNREGLLDEQYF	TGCGCCAGCAACCGGGAGGGTCTTTTGGACGAGCAGTACTTC
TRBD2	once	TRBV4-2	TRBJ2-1	CASSQNSGGAVNEQFF	TGTGCCAGCAGCCAGAATAGCGGGGGGGCCGTAAATGAGCAGTTCTTC
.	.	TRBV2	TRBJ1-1	CASRGLGGSNTEAFF	TGTGCCAGCAGGGGGCTGGGGGGATCCAACACTGAAGCTTTCTTT
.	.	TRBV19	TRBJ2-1	CASSITGGGGANEQFF	TGTGCCAGTAGTATAACCGGCGGGGGCGGGGCCAATGAGCAGTTCTTC